A selection of T cell receptor beta chains follows, all from one sample in a study of T cells after yellow fever vaccination. MiXCR, applied by TCRdb to the 5' RACE reads, yields one record per CDR3 protein. Altogether 180,000 or so distinct CDR3 sequences are present, about 11% being singletons, with the ten largest covering about 38%. Sequencing was performed on CD8+ T cells sorted from PBMCs, taken 15 days after the yellow fever booster vaccination. The receptors come from a man between 18 and 29 years old who received the YFV17D yellow fever vaccine. Each CDR3 is given with its conserved first and last residue. D genes are given only for firm matches. Clone sizes are given selectively: once, few, many, or a class where the clone is expanded.

clone size	D gene	V gene	J gene	CDR3 DNA	CDR3 protein
few	TRBD2	TRBV7-8	TRBJ2-3	TGTGCCAGCAGCTCACGCCTAGCGGGGGGGCCTTATACGCAGTATTTT	CASSSRLAGGPYTQYF
-	TRBD1	TRBV20-1	TRBJ2-1	TGCAGTGCTAGTGCCATCACAGGGGAGTGGAATGAGCAGTTCTTC	CSASAITGEWNEQFF
-	-	TRBV7-6	TRBJ1-5	TGTGCCAGCAGCCCGGGGGCGAGTCAGCCCCAGCATTTT	CASSPGASQPQHF
few	-	TRBV4-1	TRBJ2-7	TGCGCCAGCAGCTACAGGCTGGCCTACGAGCAGTACTTC	CASSYRLAYEQYF
many	-	TRBV6-2/TRBV6-3	TRBJ2-7	TGTGCCAGCAGTTACCGTCCGTTCGTGGGGGGCGAGCAGTACTTC	CASSYRPFVGGEQYF
few	-	TRBV9	TRBJ2-3	TGTGCCAGCACGGAGGGGGGGAGCACAGATACGCAGTATTTT	CASTEGGSTDTQYF
few	TRBD1	TRBV5-1	TRBJ2-1	TGCGCCAGCAGCCCCGGGACAGGCCACTACAATGAGCAGTTCTTC	CASSPGTGHYNEQFF
few	-	TRBV6-1	TRBJ1-5	TGTGCCAGCAGTGAACTGTGGCAGAGCAATCAGCCCCAGCATTTT	CASSELWQSNQPQHF
-	-	TRBV9	TRBJ2-2	TGTGCCAGCAGCGTAGAAGATTGGCGGACAGAATACACCGGGGAGCTGTTTTTT	CASSVEDWRTEYTGELFF
-	-	TRBV7-9	TRBJ2-5	TGTGCCAGCAGCTCCCCTACGGGAGACTATCGCCAAGAGACCCAGTACTTC	CASSSPTGDYRQETQYF
many	-	TRBV5-1	TRBJ2-4	TGCGCCAGCAGCTTGGGGCAGGGGGGAGCCAAAAACATTCAGTACTTC	CASSLGQGGAKNIQYF
few	TRBD2	TRBV12-3/TRBV12-4	TRBJ2-3	TGTGCCAGCAGTTTAGTCCTAGCGGGGAATACAGATACGCAGTATTTT	CASSLVLAGNTDTQYF
-	-	TRBV11-2	TRBJ1-1	TGTGCCAGCAGCTTATCCATTTTTGGATATCGGTTAACTTTCTTT	CASSLSIFGYRLTFF
-	-	TRBV25-1	TRBJ2-7	TGTGCCAGCAGCTCGCGGGGACAGCCCTACGAGCAGTACTTC	CASSSRGQPYEQYF
few	-	TRBV7-2	TRBJ2-1	TGTGCCAGCAGCTGGATCGTCAATAATGAGCAGTTCTTC	CASSWIVNNEQFF
-	-	TRBV28	TRBJ1-3	TGTGCCAGCAGTTTTAGGGCAACTTCACCCAAAAGATTT	CASSFRATSPKRF
-	-	TRBV24-1	TRBJ2-2	TGTGCCACCAGTGACCCTAGCAAATCGAACACCGGGGAGCTGTTTTTT	CATSDPSKSNTGELFF
few	TRBD1	TRBV4-1	TRBJ1-6	TGCGCCAGCAGTCCAGGACAGGGGGCTAATTCACCCCTCCACTTT	CASSPGQGANSPLHF
few	-	TRBV12-3/TRBV12-4	TRBJ2-5	TGTGCCAGCAGTCACCAGCTCGACCAAGAGACCCAGTACTTC	CASSHQLDQETQYF
few	-	TRBV27	TRBJ1-6	TGTGCCAGCAGTTTATCCCCCGGGCTCCAATTGCGGGGGCCCCTCCACTTT	CASSLSPGLQLRGPLHF
once	-	TRBV28	TRBJ1-2	TGTGCCAGCAGTTTTTCATCCGAAGGCCCTTACTATGGCTACACCTTC	CASSFSSEGPYYGYTF
-	-	TRBV6-5	TRBJ1-4	TGTGCCAGCAGTTACAGAGCAACTAATGAAAAACTGTTTTTT	CASSYRATNEKLFF
many	-	TRBV11-2	TRBJ1-1	TGTGCCAGCAGCCCCCTCCAAGCCGACGAAGCTTTCTTT	CASSPLQADEAFF
-	-	TRBV7-9	TRBJ1-4	TGTGCCAGCAGCCTAGGGGCAGTAGGTGTCCGGGAAAAACTGTTTTTT	CASSLGAVGVREKLFF
few	-	TRBV7-3	TRBJ1-1	TGTGCCAGCAGCTTAAGTGGGAGGCCGAACACTGAAGCTTTCTTT	CASSLSGRPNTEAFF